This T cell receptor (beta chain) stems from a study of OX40 agonist ivuxolimab in advanced cancers. Study-level results: Specificity for antigen went undetermined in the expanded peripheral T cells.

Clones were read by immunoSEQ multiplex PCR, and TCRdb kept only the in-frame ones, dropping some. Of tens of thousands of clones listed, roughly nine tenths are singletons. A remark on this clone: Its cognate antigen is unknown.

Prior autoimmune disease or systemic immunosuppression barred patients. This sample comprised CD4+ or CD8+ T cells sorted from blood, obtained in a trial of the OX40 agonist ivuxolimab. The receptor was isolated from an adult with an advanced solid tumor such as melanoma, head and neck, liver or kidney cancer.

The CDR3 DNA is TGCGCCAGCAGCTTGGCGGCGGCTAGCGGGCAAAACACCGGGGAGCTGTTTTTT. This encodes CASSLAAASGQNTGELFF. The chain joins TRBV5-1 to TRBJ2-2; 8 bases map to TRBD2. CDR3 length: 18 residues. Trimming removed 0 bases from V and 2 bases from J; junction bases left unmatched: 9. Germline V lookup: CDR1 SGHRS, CDR2 YFSETQ.